The 27 T cell receptor beta chains presented below share a single source sample, sequenced in a study of regulatory T cells in long-lasting Graves disease. CDR3 regions were amplified by Arm-PCR using iRepertoire HTBI primers to build TCR beta libraries. MiXCR, applied by TCRdb to the multiplex PCR reads, yields one record per CDR3 protein. The data contain approximately 400,000 distinct CDR3 sequences, about a fifth of them singletons. The time point: persistent/refractory GD, antithyroid drugs over 5 years with positive TRAb. Preparation of the TCR library used RNA extracted from PBMCs. This sample comprised peripheral blood mononuclear cells (PBMCs), obtained when the disease was refractory, from a patient treated with antithyroid drugs. The receptors stem from a female donor with Graves disease.

In its sample, this clonotype was seen many times. The chain combines TRBV20-1 with TRBJ1-5; weak D call: TRBD1 (6 bases). Trimming cost V 4 bases and J 4 bases, with 11 bases left between them. In germline, CDR1 is DFQATT, CDR2 SNEGSKA (reference sequence). The CDR3 spans 13 residues. Here the CDR3 reads CSATGQTNQPQHF. CDR3 sequence (DNA): TGCAGTGCTACCGGACAGACAAATCAGCCCCAGCATTTT.

The chain combines TRBV5-5 with TRBJ2-2, with a weak D call TRBD1 (5 bases). V dropped 0 bases and J dropped 1 base, with 7 bases sitting between them. The CDR3 contains 15 residues. Germline CDR1 is SGHKS and CDR2 is YYEKEE (reference sequence). The CDR3 bases are TGTGCCAGCAGCTTGGAGGGGTTGAACACCGGGGAGCTGTTTTTT. Translated: CASSLEGLNTGELFF.

The table lists this clonotype with many counts. This chain connects TRBV28 to TRBJ1-5, with 12 bases fitting TRBD1. The CDR3 runs to 19 residues. Germline V lookup: CDR1 MDHEN, CDR2 SYDVKM. The junction had 14 bases not matched to a gene; V was cut back by 7 bases and J by 1 base. CDR3: CASTLSGQGAISSNQPQHF. CDR3 in DNA: TGTGCCAGCACCTTGTCGGGACAGGGGGCGATCTCCAGCAATCAGCCCCAGCATTTT.

This clonotype appeared many times. The genes are TRBV6-1 and TRBJ2-7, with a weak D call TRBD1 (6 bases). Looked up from germline, CDR1 is MNHNS and CDR2 is SASEGT. Trimming cost V 6 bases and J 0 bases, with 12 bases left between them. CDR3 length equals 14 residues. The DNA for the CDR3 is TGTGCCAGCAGAACGGACAGCACCTCCTACGAGCAGTACTTC. It is translated as CASRTDSTSYEQYF.

At least ten counts were recorded for this clonotype. V usage is TRBV28 and J usage is TRBJ2-5, with D possibly being TRBD2 (5 bases). This CDR3 region has 13 residues. CDR1 is MDHEN and CDR2 is SYDVKM in the germline V gene. Trimming removed 6 bases from V and 1 base from J, with 9 bases in between. DNA for the CDR3: TGTGCCAGCAGCCCCGGGGTCCAAGAGACCCAGTACTTC. Residues: CASSPGVQETQYF.

This clonotype has a count of ten or more. This chain uses TRBV11-2 with TRBJ2-7; D remains unclear. This CDR3 is 12 amino acids long. Trimming left V 1 base short and J 7 bases short, with 8 bases between. The germline V gene encodes CDR1 SGHAT and CDR2 FQNNGV. The CDR3 is CASSLGPLEQYF. CDR3 sequence (DNA): TGTGCCAGCAGCTTAGGACCGTTAGAGCAGTACTTC.

This clonotype was counted at least ten times. V gene TRBV24-1 combines with J gene TRBJ1-4, with 7 bases fitting TRBD1. Germline assignment: CDR1 KGHDR and CDR2 SFDVKD. The CDR3 is 15 residues long. After removal of 3 bases from V and 7 bases from J, the junction contained 7 bases not matched to a gene. The CDR3 DNA follows: TGTGCCACCAGTGATCAACCGACAGGGTTTGAAAAACTGTTTTTT. It encodes CATSDQPTGFEKLFF.

CDR3 sequence: CAIMAESPGNTIYF. The CDR3 DNA is TGTGCCATCATGGCCGAGTCCCCTGGAAACACCATATATTTT. This chain links TRBV10-3 with TRBJ1-3; D is ambiguous. The CDR3 is 14 residues long. Germline V gene lookup returns CDR1 ENHRY and CDR2 SYGVKD. The V end lost 7 bases, the J end lost 2 bases, and 12 bases lay between the germline ends.

Concerning this clonotype: The conserved phenylalanine or tryptophan is not found at the CDR3 terminus, so this likely reflects a read error. J is TRBJ2-7 and V is TRBV12-3 or TRBV12-4; D may be TRBD2 (7 bases). The V end lost 7 bases, the J end lost 6 bases, and 13 bases lay between the germline ends. The CDR3 sequence is 12 residues long. CDR3 protein: CASTLGGAEQYS. The CDR3 DNA reads as TGTGCCAGCACCCTGGGGGGGGCCGAGCAGTACTCC.

This clonotype was recorded many times. V and J are TRBV29-1 and TRBJ2-7; no clear D gene. Trimming stripped 4 bases from V and 4 bases from J, with 8 bases between. The CDR3 spans 11 residues. The germline gives CDR1 SQVTM, CDR2 ANQGSEA. CDR3 bases: TGCAGCGTTGTTTTGGGGTACGAGCAGTACTTC. Translation: CSVVLGYEQYF.

This clonotype was found a few times. This chain links TRBV20-1 with TRBJ1-3; 8 nucleotides agree with TRBD1. The V and J ends lost 3 bases and 4 bases, in that order; junction bases with no gene match: 5. The CDR3 has 14 residues. The germline CDR1 and CDR2 sequences are DFQATT and SNEGSKA (reference sequence). CDR3 in DNA: TGCAGTGCTAGTCAGGGGGCGTCAGGAAACACCATATATTTT. Its translation is CSASQGASGNTIYF.

This clonotype appeared a few times. The chain uses TRBV9 and TRBJ2-7; D unresolved. The length of the CDR3 is 13 residues. The V gene lost 1 base and the J gene lost 0 bases, with 5 bases spanning the gap. Germline V gene lookup returns CDR1 SGDLS and CDR2 YYNGEE. The CDR3 reads CASSVSPSYEQYF. Written as DNA, the CDR3 is TGTGCCAGCAGCGTAAGCCCCTCCTACGAGCAGTACTTC.

This clonotype was counted at least ten times. V gene TRBV5-5 combines with J gene TRBJ1-1; TRBD1 matches at 7 bases. Germline CDR1 and CDR2: SGHKS and YYEKEE (reference sequence). The J segment lost 0 bases and the V segment lost 5 bases, leaving 4 bases of the junction unmatched. The length of the CDR3 is 14 residues. The DNA of the CDR3 is TGTGCCAGCAGTAGGACAGGAATGAACACTGAAGCTTTCTTT. Amino acid sequence: CASSRTGMNTEAFF.

The chain has TRBV7-9 and TRBJ1-1; D is ambiguous. CDR1 is SEHNR and CDR2 is FQNEAQ in the germline V gene (reference sequence). With 6 bases removed from V and 14 bases from J, the gap between germline ends came to 19 bases. This CDR3 region has 12 residues. The CDR3 sequence is CASSYRTVEGFF. The DNA of the CDR3 is TGTGCCAGCAGTTACCGGACGGTGGAGGGCTTCTTT.

The V and J genes are TRBV7-6 and TRBJ1-5; no definite D call. The CDR3 is made up of 17 amino acids. The germline V and J ends were trimmed by 1 base and 2 bases, with 15 bases remaining between them. Looked up from germline, CDR1 is SGHVS and CDR2 is FNYEAQ. CDR3 in DNA: TGTGCCAGCAGCTTAGGTGGCGCCCAGGTCGGCAATCAGCCCCAGCATTTT. Translating gives CASSLGGAQVGNQPQHF.

The sample holds many counts of this clonotype. V is TRBV7-2 and J is TRBJ2-7; 7 bases map to TRBD2. This CDR3 is built from 14 residues. Germline V gene data show CDR1 as SGHTA and CDR2 as FQGNSA. V gave up 3 bases and J gave up 3 bases; unmatched junction bases: 5. The CDR3 loop is CASSFRTRGYEQYF. CDR3 DNA sequence: TGTGCCAGCAGCTTCCGGACTAGGGGCTACGAGCAGTACTTC. Complete variable domain (other parts from reference TRBV7-2 and TRBJ2-7): GAGVSQSPSNKVTEKGKDVELRCDPISGHTALYWYRQSLGQGLEFLIYFQGNSAPDKSGLPSDRFSAERTGGSVSTLTIQRTQQEDSAVYLCASSFRTRGYEQYFGPGTRLTVT.

This clonotype was observed at least ten times. The genes are TRBV3-1 and TRBJ1-1, with TRBD1 matching over 8 bases. This CDR3 comprises 15 residues. V lost 3 bases, J lost 1 base, and 4 bases stayed unmatched. CDR1 and CDR2 (germline): LGHDT, YNNKEL (reference sequence). The CDR3 loop is CASSHIGTGNTEAFF. The DNA of the CDR3 is TGTGCCAGCAGCCATATAGGGACAGGGAACACTGAAGCTTTCTTT. Full variable domain (rest looked up from reference TRBV3-1 and TRBJ1-1): DTAVSQTPKYLVTQMGNDKSIKCEQNLGHDTMYWYKQDSKKFLKIMFSYNNKELIINETVPNRFSPKSPDKAHLNLHINSLELGDSAVYFCASSHIGTGNTEAFFGQGTRLTVV.

The table lists this clonotype with many counts. V and J are TRBV15 and TRBJ2-5; 10 nucleotides match TRBD1. V was pared by 5 bases and J by 4 bases, with 4 bases of the junction left unmatched. The CDR3 is 14 amino acids. In germline, CDR1 is LNHNV, CDR2 YYDKDF (reference sequence). CDR3 amino acids: CATSGDRGRETQYF. The DNA of the CDR3 is TGTGCCACCAGCGGGGACAGGGGAAGAGAGACCCAGTACTTC.

A remark on this clonotype: A much larger clone differs from this one at a single base, so this may be a read error. The V call is TRBV11-2, the J call TRBJ1-5; D call uncertain. The CDR3 is made up of 13 amino acids. CDR1 SGHAT and CDR2 FQNNGV come from the germline V gene. The CDR3 nucleotides are TGTGCCAGCGGTGAAAATAGCAATCAGTCCCAGCATTTT. It encodes CASGENSNQSQHF.

The gene calls are TRBV7-2 and TRBJ1-1; D is uncertain. From germline, CDR1 is SGHTA and CDR2 FQGNSA. Trimming removed 3 bases at V and 1 base at J, with 9 bases between. This CDR3 is built from 14 residues. The CDR3 DNA reads as TGTGCCAGCAGCTTCACAGAGTCGAACACTGAAGCTTTCTTT. Amino acids: CASSFTESNTEAFF. The entire variable domain, with the rest obtained from reference TRBV7-2 and TRBJ1-1, is as follows: GAGVSQSPSNKVTEKGKDVELRCDPISGHTALYWYRQSLGQGLEFLIYFQGNSAPDKSGLPSDRFSAERTGGSVSTLTIQRTQQEDSAVYLCASSFTESNTEAFFGQGTRLTVV.

V usage is TRBV5-6 and J usage is TRBJ1-2, with TRBD1 as a possible D gene (6 bases). The CDR3 loop spans 15 amino acids. Per the germline V gene, CDR1 is SGHDT and CDR2 is YYEEEE. V was clipped by 0 bases and J by 4 bases, with 13 bases between them. The CDR3 nucleotides are TGTGCCAGCAGCTTGGGGCTTGGACAGCGCTATGGCTACACCTTC. Translated, it gives CASSLGLGQRYGYTF.

The chain uses TRBV20-1 and TRBJ1-3; 7 bases align to TRBD1. The J segment lost 2 bases and the V segment lost 3 bases, leaving 1 base of the junction unmatched. Germline loops: CDR1 DFQATT, CDR2 SNEGSKA (reference sequence). The CDR3 is made up of 13 amino acids. This chain's CDR3 is CSASTGAGNTIYF. The CDR3 DNA sequence: TGCAGTGCTAGCACAGGGGCTGGAAACACCATATATTTT.

This clonotype was recorded many times. V is TRBV11-2 and J is TRBJ2-6; TRBD1 might be the D (6 bases). The CDR3 loop spans 15 amino acids. The germline gives CDR1 SGHAT, CDR2 FQNNGV. Deletions cut 1 base from V and 7 bases from J, with 11 bases between. The CDR3 protein is CASSLAVGAANVLTF. The DNA of the CDR3 is TGTGCCAGCAGCTTAGCGGTGGGGGCCGCCAACGTCCTGACTTTC.

This clonotype occurred once. The V and J genes are TRBV12-3 or TRBV12-4 and TRBJ2-5, with 9 bases fitting TRBD2. This CDR3 comprises 14 residues. V shed 5 bases, J shed 5 bases, and the junction held 6 bases outside the gene matches. CDR3 residues: CASSGLARVETQYF. The CDR3 nucleotides are TGTGCCAGCAGTGGACTAGCGAGAGTGGAGACCCAGTACTTC.

The V gene is TRBV3-1, the J gene TRBJ1-1, with a tentative D call TRBD1 (5 bases). The CDR3 has 12 amino acids. Trimming shortened V by 3 bases and J by 11 bases, and 13 bases separated the two germline ends. Germline CDR1 is LGHDT and CDR2 is YNNKEL (reference sequence). CDR3 in amino acids: CASSHSLAGAFF. The CDR3 DNA is TGTGCCAGCAGCCACTCCCTTGCAGGGGCTTTCTTT.

This clonotype was seen only a few times. CDR3 sequence: CASSTPGQGAYEQYF. The DNA for the CDR3 is TGTGCCAGCAGTACCCCGGGACAGGGGGCCTACGAGCAGTACTTC. The chain is built from TRBV6-1 and TRBJ2-7; 11 positions agree with TRBD1. The CDR3 is 15 amino acids. V lost 5 bases and J lost 2; bases outside the gene matches: 5. Germline-derived CDR1 and CDR2 are MNHNS and SASEGT.

This clonotype was detected ten times or more. This chain's CDR3 is CASSLQGQETQYF. The CDR3 DNA sequence: TGTGCCAGCAGCCTACAGGGTCAAGAGACCCAGTACTTC. V usage is TRBV4-2 and J usage is TRBJ2-5; tentative D call: TRBD1 (6 bases). CDR3 size: 13 residues. CDR1 LGHNA and CDR2 YNFKEQ come from the germline V gene. V was trimmed by 4 bases and J by 2 bases, leaving 8 bases between them.